This T cell receptor beta chain stems from a study of CD8 T cells in ankylosing spondylitis. Trimming took off 2 bases at V and 3 bases at J, with 17 bases between the two ends. CDR1 SQVTM and CDR2 ANQGSEA come from the germline V gene. The CDR3 runs 16 residues. Study findings and constraints: There was a TCR beta motif, made of eight highly homologous variants, that appeared characteristic of ankylosing spondylitis blood. The clones that were linked to disease were reported to be significantly enriched in matched synovial fluid samples from ankylosing spondylitis patients.

This clonotype was recorded many times. What it recognizes is unknown. TCRdb re-called the 5' RACE reads through MiXCR, storing one row per CDR3 protein. The table has about 240,000 distinct CDR3 sequences, roughly a tenth seen once. Sequencing was performed on blood, either unsorted or a sorted T cell fraction (not recorded which). The chain carries TRBV29-1 and TRBJ1-5; D is perhaps TRBD1 (5 bases). This TCR came from a male donor with ankylosing spondylitis or in good health (not recorded which). For the CDR3, the DNA is TGCAGCGTTGAAAGGATAACAGGTCCTCCCAATCAGCCCCAGCATTTT. It encodes CSVERITGPPNQPQHF.